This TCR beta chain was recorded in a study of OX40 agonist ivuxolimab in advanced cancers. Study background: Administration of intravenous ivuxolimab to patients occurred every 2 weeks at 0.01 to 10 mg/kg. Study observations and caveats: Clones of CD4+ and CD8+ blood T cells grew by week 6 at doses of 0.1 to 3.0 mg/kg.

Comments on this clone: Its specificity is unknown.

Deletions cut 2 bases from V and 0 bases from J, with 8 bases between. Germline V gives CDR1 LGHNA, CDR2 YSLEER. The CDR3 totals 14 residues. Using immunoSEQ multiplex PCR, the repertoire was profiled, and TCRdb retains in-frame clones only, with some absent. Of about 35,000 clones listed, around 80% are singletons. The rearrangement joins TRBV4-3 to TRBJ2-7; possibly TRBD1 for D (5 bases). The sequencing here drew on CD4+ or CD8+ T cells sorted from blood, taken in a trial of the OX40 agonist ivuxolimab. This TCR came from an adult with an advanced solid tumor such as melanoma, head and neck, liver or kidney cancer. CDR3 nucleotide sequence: TGCGCCAGCAGCCAAATCCAGGGCTCCTACGAGCAGTACTTC. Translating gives CASSQIQGSYEQYF.